The rows below give T cell receptor beta chains drawn from one sample of a study of CD8+CD57+ T cells in acquired aplastic anemia. One entry per CDR3 protein results from TCRdb running MiXCR on the reads. The repertoire holds hundreds of thousands of distinct CDR3 sequences, with about two thirds as singletons. Sequenced material: sorted CD4+, CD8+, or CD8+CD57+ T cells (not recorded which) from PBMCs. The receptors here all came from a human donor in good health, serving as a control. CDR3s include the opening cysteine and the closing phenylalanine or tryptophan. The order of the fields is clone size, J gene, V gene, D gene, CDR3 protein, CDR3 DNA. D genes are given only for firm matches. Where a row states a size, it is once, few, many or the class of an expanded clone; other rows omit it.

>NA|TRBJ2-6|TRBV29-1|NA
CSAQGSSWANVLRF
TGCAGCGCACAGGGCAGCTCTTGGGCCAACGTACTGCGTTTC
>NA|TRBJ1-6|TRBV9|NA
CASSFTGGEELPVHF
TGTGCCAGCAGTTTCACCGGCGGTGAAGAATTACCCGTCCACTTT
>NA|TRBJ2-7|TRBV7-3|TRBD1
CASSRGTGDSYEQYF
TGTGCCAGCAGTCGAGGGACAGGGGACTCCTACGAGCAGTACTTC
>once|TRBJ1-6|TRBV7-3|NA
CASSTWTEGSPQYF
TGTGCCAGCAGCACGTGGACGGAAGGGTCGCCCCAGTACTTT
>many|TRBJ2-5|TRBV11-2|TRBD1
CASSVPGGWETQYF
TGTGCCAGCAGCGTCCCAGGGGGCTGGGAGACCCAGTACTTC
>few|TRBJ2-3|TRBV10-3|TRBD2
CAISRTSGVADTQYF
TGTGCCATCAGTCGGACTAGCGGGGTTGCAGATACGCAGTATTTT
>NA|TRBJ1-2|TRBV7-8|NA
CASSRRANYDYTF
TGTGCCAGCAGTCGTCGGGCTAACTATGACTACACTTTC
>NA|TRBJ1-2|TRBV7-2|NA
CASRQNQENTEDFF
TGTGCCAGCAGGCAGAACCAGGAGAACACTGAAGATTTCTTC
>NA|TRBJ1-6|TRBV5-1|NA
CASRTEANAHLHF
TGTGCCAGCAGGACAGAAGCGAATGCACACCTCCACTTT
>NA|TRBJ2-6|TRBV10-3|NA
CAISEQSSSGANVLTF
TGTGCCATCAGTGAGCAGTCCTCTTCTGGGGCCAACGTCCTGACTTTC
>NA|TRBJ2-6|TRBV9|NA
CASSLLVNTGELLTF
TGTGCCAGCAGCCTACTAGTCAACACCGGGGAGCTGTTGACTTTC
>NA|TRBJ2-1|TRBV7-2|NA
CASSSAAGGRNEQFF
TGTGCCAGCAGCTCAGCAGCGGGCGGTCGAAATGAGCAGTTCTTC
>many|TRBJ2-3|TRBV7-8|TRBD2
CASSLLGRGGQDTQYF
TGTGCCAGCAGCCTACTAGGGCGGGGGGGCCAGGATACGCAGTATTTT
>many|TRBJ1-2|TRBV20-1|TRBD1
CSASGTTGTVYGYTF
TGCAGTGCTAGTGGTACGACCGGGACAGTCTATGGCTACACCTTC
>NA|TRBJ1-1|TRBV7-2|NA
CASSVGPGMTEAF
TGTGCCAGCAGTGTCGGGCCAGGGATGACTGAAGCTTTC
>NA|TRBJ2-1|TRBV7-2|NA
CASSLVPTRGHEQFF
TGCGCCAGCAGCTTAGTCCCGACTAGGGGGCATGAGCAGTTCTTC
>NA|TRBJ2-5|TRBV12-3/TRBV12-4|TRBD2
CASSYATSGGVETQYF
TGTGCCAGCAGTTACGCTACTAGCGGGGGGGTAGAGACCCAGTACTTC